Listed below are T cell receptor beta chains from one sample, sequenced in a study of OX40 agonist ivuxolimab in advanced cancers. Method: immunoSEQ multiplex PCR; TCRdb's copy keeps in-frame clones and lacks some. The repertoire includes some 70,000 clones, approximately 89% of them detected once, and roughly 1% sits in the top ten. Sequencing used CD4+ or CD8+ T cells sorted from blood, obtained in a trial of the OX40 agonist ivuxolimab. Receptors originate from an adult with an advanced solid tumor such as melanoma, head and neck, liver or kidney cancer. Each CDR3 is given with its conserved first and last residue. The D gene is left open where the match is weak. The size of a clone is reported for some rows only, either as once, few or many, or as a class for expanded clones.

cdr3_aa cdr3_nt clone_size d_call j_call v_call
CASSLVRSSYEQYF TGTGCCAGCAGCTTAGTCAGGTCCTCCTACGAGCAGTACTTC once NA TRBJ2-7 TRBV7-8
CASSPDQGYGYTF TGTGCCAGCTCACCAGACCAGGGTTATGGCTACACCTTC NA NA TRBJ1-2 TRBV18
CASSGIRDTRTLTNTGELFF TGTGCCAGCAGTGGGATCCGGGACACAAGAACCCTGACGAACACCGGGGAGCTGTTTTTT NA NA TRBJ2-2 TRBV2
CASSLIATTLANEQFF TGCGCCAGCAGCTTGATCGCGACCACCCTAGCCAATGAGCAGTTCTTC NA NA TRBJ2-1 TRBV5-1
CASSQTGSGNYGYTF TGTGCCAGCTCACAAACGGGTTCAGGGAACTATGGCTACACCTTC NA NA TRBJ1-2 TRBV18
CASSSTGKGYGYTF TGTGCCAGCAGCTCGACAGGGAAGGGCTATGGCTACACCTTC NA TRBD1 TRBJ1-2 TRBV5-4
CASSLSGGNEQYF TGTGCCAGCAGTTTATCGGGGGGGAACGAGCAGTACTTC NA TRBD2 TRBJ2-7 TRBV27
CASSREGMPEKLFF TGCGCCAGCAGCCGGGAGGGTATGCCTGAAAAACTGTTTTTT NA NA TRBJ1-4 TRBV10-2
CASSQGGVWGYTF TGTGCCAGCAGCCAAGGTGGGGTATGGGGCTACACCTTC NA NA TRBJ1-2 TRBV4-2
CASSYGLAGGIQYF TGTGCCAGCAGTTACGGTCTAGCGGGGGGGATCCAGTACTTC NA TRBD2 TRBJ2-5 TRBV6-5
CAIKWQDTGELFF TGTGCCATCAAGTGGCAAGACACCGGGGAGCTGTTTTTT NA NA TRBJ2-2 TRBV10-3
CASSPRTTWGEQYF TGTGCCAGCTCACCACGCACTACGTGGGGCGAGCAGTACTTC NA NA TRBJ2-7 TRBV18
CASSIGTGGLNEQFF TGTGCCAGCAGCATCGGGACAGGGGGCCTCAATGAGCAGTTCTTC NA TRBD1 TRBJ2-1 TRBV7-6
CASSADQPQHF TGTGCCAGCAGTGCCGATCAGCCCCAGCATTTT NA NA TRBJ1-5 TRBV6-5
CASSYQGAGYGYTF TGCGCCAGCAGCTACCAGGGGGCTGGCTATGGCTACACCTTC NA TRBD1 TRBJ1-2 TRBV5-1
CASTWTGVNTEAFF TGTGCCAGCACCTGGACAGGGGTGAACACTGAAGCTTTCTTT NA TRBD1 TRBJ1-1 TRBV6-1
CVSSQIWTDEGGYTF TGCGTCAGCAGCCAGATTTGGACAGACGAAGGGGGCTACACCTTC NA NA TRBJ1-2 TRBV4-1
CASSLFASGTNNEQFF TGCGCCAGCAGCTTGTTTGCAAGCGGAACGAACAATGAGCAGTTCTTC NA NA TRBJ2-1 TRBV5-1
CASKIDAGETYEQYF TGCGCCAGCAAGATAGACGCGGGGGAGACCTACGAGCAGTACTTC NA TRBD2 TRBJ2-7 TRBV5-1
CASSFDPNTEAFF TGTGCCAGCAGCTTCGACCCTAACACTGAAGCTTTCTTT NA NA TRBJ1-1 TRBV5-4
CASSSRARGTGYTF TGTGCCAGCAGCTCCCGTGCCAGGGGTACAGGCTACACCTTC few NA TRBJ1-2 TRBV13
CASSLTSGGRTDTQYF TGTGCCAGCAGCTTGACTAGCGGGGGGCGCACAGATACGCAGTATTTT NA TRBD2 TRBJ2-3 TRBV5-6
CASNPGQSSYNEQFF TGTGCCAGCAACCCGGGACAAAGCTCCTACAATGAGCAGTTCTTC NA NA TRBJ2-1 TRBV2
CASSPDSYGYTF TGTGCCAGCAGTCCCGACAGCTATGGCTACACCTTC NA NA TRBJ1-2 TRBV6-1
CASSLGRQGVETQYF TGTGCCAGCAGCTTAGGCCGACAGGGTGTAGAGACCCAGTACTTC NA TRBD1 TRBJ2-5 TRBV11-2
CASILGQGRMETQYF TGCGCCAGCATCCTTGGACAGGGTAGGATGGAGACCCAGTACTTC NA TRBD1 TRBJ2-5 TRBV5-1
CSVVWSYNEQFF TGCAGCGTTGTCTGGTCTTACAATGAGCAGTTCTTC few NA TRBJ2-1 TRBV29-1
CASSNRQGENEQFF TGTGCCAGTAGTAACCGACAGGGGGAGAATGAGCAGTTCTTC NA TRBD1 TRBJ2-1 TRBV19